Presented here are 19 T cell receptor beta chains from one specimen sequenced in a study of shared clonotypes between healthy human individuals. Profiling relied on immunoSEQ multiplex PCR, and the TCRdb table lists in-frame clones only, not all of them. The table has under 600,000 clones, about 96% seen once. Sequencing was carried out using naive CD4+ T cells sorted from blood. Subset indicated: CD45RA+ positively selected. These receptors were obtained from a woman in her twenties or thirties in good health.

The chain uses TRBV28 and TRBJ2-5; D gene uncertain. Germline CDR1 MDHEN, CDR2 SYDVKM. The CDR3 length is 15 residues. With 3 bases removed from V and 1 base from J, the gap between germline ends came to 12 bases. CDR3 sequence (DNA): TGTGCCAGCAGTTTCCTCCCTACACTCCAAGAGACCCAGTACTTC. Translation: CASSFLPTLQETQYF.

The chain recombines TRBV28 with TRBJ1-1; unclear D gene. The CDR3 length is 14 residues. The V gene's germline CDR1 is MDHEN and CDR2 SYDVKM. Trimming stripped 3 bases from V and 1 base from J, with 9 bases between. The CDR3 is CASSLVRGNTEAFF. DNA of the CDR3: TGTGCCAGCAGTTTGGTGCGCGGGAACACTGAAGCTTTCTTT.

The chain employs TRBV5-6 and TRBJ2-7, with D possibly TRBD2 on 6 matching bases. The CDR3 has 14 residues. V shed 3 bases and J shed 6 bases, with 16 bases lying between them. CDR1 is SGHDT and CDR2 is YYEEEE in the germline V gene. The CDR3: CASSYKRAPREQYF. The CDR3 nucleotides read TGTGCCAGCAGCTATAAGCGGGCCCCTCGCGAGCAGTACTTC.

V and J are TRBV18 and TRBJ1-4; D might be TRBD1 (5 bases). The CDR3 has 17 amino acids. V gave up 4 bases and J gave up 4 bases, with 19 bases separating them. Germline V gives CDR1 KGHSH, CDR2 LQKENI. CDR3: CASSLNQPWTSNEKLFF. The CDR3 DNA sequence: TGTGCCAGCTCACTAAATCAACCCTGGACAAGTAATGAAAAACTGTTTTTT.

CDR3 sequence: CASRTSGGVSYNEQFF. DNA for the CDR3: TGTGCCAGCAGGACTAGCGGGGGGGTTTCCTACAATGAGCAGTTCTTC. The chain combines TRBV25-1 with TRBJ2-1; 14 bases line up with TRBD2. With 6 bases clipped from V and 1 base from J, the junction kept 2 bases outside the gene matches. Per germline, CDR1 MGHDK and CDR2 SYGVNS. The CDR3 contains 16 residues. Supplemented by reference TRBV25-1 and TRBJ2-1, the full variable domain reads EADIYQTPRYLVIGTGKKITLECSQTMGHDKMYWYQQDPGMELHLIHYSYGVNSTEKGDLSSESTVSRIRTEHFPLTLESARPSHTSQYLCASRTSGGVSYNEQFFGPGTRLTVL.

The gene calls are TRBV19 and TRBJ1-4; D unclear. Germline V CDR1 and CDR2: LNHDA, SQIVND (reference sequence). V lost 3 bases to trimming and J lost 7 bases, with 12 bases between them. The CDR3 extends over 14 amino acids. Written as DNA, the CDR3 is TGTGCCAGTAGTATTACCGGGGTCCCTGAAAAACTGTTTTTT. Translation gives CASSITGVPEKLFF.

The V call is TRBV19, the J call TRBJ1-6; weak D call: TRBD1 (5 bases). The CDR3 extends over 15 amino acids. Between the trimmed V and J ends, which lost 7 bases and 7 bases, there was a span of 17 bases. The V gene's germline CDR1 is LNHDA and CDR2 SQIVND (reference sequence). The CDR3 loop is CASTLTAGNNSPLHF. CDR3 nucleotides: TGTGCCAGTACTCTTACCGCAGGGAACAATTCACCCCTCCACTTT. Full variable domain (remainder filled in from reference TRBV19 and TRBJ1-6): DGGITQSPKYLFRKEGQNVTLSCEQNLNHDAMYWYRQDPGQGLRLIYYSQIVNDFQKGDIAEGYSVSREKKESFPLTVTSAQKNPTAFYLCASTLTAGNNSPLHFGNGTRLTVT.

This sequence joins TRBV7-9 and TRBJ1-1; D is unresolved. Trimming took off 0 bases at V and 9 bases at J, with 26 bases between the two ends. The CDR3 runs 18 residues. Per germline, CDR1 SEHNR and CDR2 FQNEAQ (reference sequence). The CDR3 is CASSLALMVKNTEGQAFF. The DNA for the CDR3 is TGTGCCAGCAGCTTAGCGCTAATGGTTAAGAACACTGAAGGACAAGCTTTCTTT.

The V gene is TRBV6-4, the J gene TRBJ2-6; D possibly corresponds to TRBD2 (5 bases). Trimming pared 8 bases from V and 1 base from J, leaving 9 bases between. The CDR3 is made up of 14 amino acids. Germline CDR1 MRHNA, CDR2 SNTAGT. In DNA, the CDR3 is TGTGCCAGCTCGGGGAATTCTGGGGCCAACGTCCTGACTTTC. Its translation is CASSGNSGANVLTF.

The chain uses TRBV19 and TRBJ2-7, with TRBD2 matching over 8 bases. V lost 2 bases, J lost 3 bases, and 3 bases stayed unmatched. The germline V gene encodes CDR1 LNHDA and CDR2 SQIVND (reference sequence). There are 14 residues in the CDR3. The DNA for the CDR3 is TGTGCCAGTAGTATACTAGCGGGCCACTACGAGCAGTACTTC. This sequence encodes CASSILAGHYEQYF.

The J gene is TRBJ2-2, the V gene TRBV4-1; D possibly corresponds to TRBD1 (6 bases). This CDR3 is 14 amino acids long. Trimming cost V 6 bases and J 5 bases, with 13 bases left between them. Germline lookup yields CDR1 MGHRA and CDR2 YSYEKL. CDR3 sequence reads: CASRQQGRTGELFF. DNA of the CDR3: TGCGCCAGCAGACAACAGGGTCGAACCGGGGAGCTGTTTTTT.

This chain connects TRBV11-3 to TRBJ2-3; D is unclear. V lost 4 bases, J lost 0 bases, and 8 bases lay in between. This CDR3 spans 14 amino acids. Germline CDR1 SGHNT, CDR2 YENEEA. CDR3 coding DNA: TGTGCCAGCAGCTCCGGAAGTAGCACAGATACGCAGTATTTT. It is translated as CASSSGSSTDTQYF.

The chain carries TRBV28 and TRBJ1-5; D gene uncertain. Germline V gives CDR1 MDHEN, CDR2 SYDVKM. This CDR3 is built from 12 residues. Trimming took off 2 bases at V and 9 bases at J, with 8 bases between the two ends. The CDR3, as DNA: TGTGCCAGCAGTTTAAGAATCGGGCCCCAGCATTTT. It codes for CASSLRIGPQHF.

This clone was seen a single time. The genes are TRBV6-1 and TRBJ2-2; D might be TRBD1 or TRBD2, each matching 5 bases. Trimming stripped 4 bases from V and 0 bases from J, with 12 bases between. The CDR3 contains 16 residues. The V gene's germline CDR1 is MNHNS and CDR2 SASEGT. CDR3 sequence reads: CASSGHGTPNTGELFF. CDR3 in DNA: TGTGCCAGCAGTGGCCACGGGACCCCGAACACCGGGGAGCTGTTTTTT.

The gene calls are TRBV7-2 and TRBJ2-7; 8 bases map to TRBD2. V trimming: 2 bases; J trimming: 3 bases; junction bases outside the gene matches: 6. This CDR3 spans 15 amino acids. Germline lookup yields CDR1 SGHTA and CDR2 FQGNSA. DNA for the CDR3: TGTGCCAGCAGCTTATATAGCGGGGTTAGCTACGAGCAGTACTTC. Protein product: CASSLYSGVSYEQYF.

The V and J genes are TRBV18 and TRBJ1-1; 7 bases fit TRBD1. V shed 1 base, J shed 10 bases, and the junction held 6 bases outside the gene matches. Germline lookup yields CDR1 KGHSH and CDR2 LQKENI. The CDR3 spans 13 residues. Here the CDR3 DNA reads TGTGCCAGCTCACCACGGAAGGGGGCGGGAGCTTTCTTT. Amino acid sequence: CASSPRKGAGAFF.

This clone showed up just once. The chain uses TRBV21-1 and TRBJ2-7; the tabulated D call, TRBD2, remains unverified against the DNA. TRBV21-1 is classified as a pseudogene. The CDR3 runs 15 residues. The CDR3 sequence is CASSGPTSGRSEQYF. In nucleotides, the CDR3 is TGTGCCAGCAGCGGCCCAACTAGCGGGAGGTCCGAGCAGTACTTC.

The chain has TRBV6-1 and TRBJ1-2; 11 bases are a match to TRBD1. The CDR3 totals 15 residues. Losses at the gene ends were 6 bases for V and 1 base for J; bases not matched to a gene: 4. Germline CDR1 is MNHNS and CDR2 is SASEGT. The CDR3: CASRDRGPLNYGYTF. The CDR3 bases are TGTGCCAGCAGGGACAGGGGGCCCCTTAACTATGGCTACACCTTC.

The chain has TRBV6-1 and TRBJ1-2; 12 bases agree with TRBD1. Germline V gene data show CDR1 as MNHNS and CDR2 as SASEGT. V trimming: 7 bases; J trimming: 8 bases; junction bases outside the gene matches: 5. There are 13 residues in the CDR3. CDR3 protein: CASKGTGGLGYTF. CDR3 bases: TGTGCCAGCAAGGGGACAGGGGGCCTCGGCTACACCTTC.